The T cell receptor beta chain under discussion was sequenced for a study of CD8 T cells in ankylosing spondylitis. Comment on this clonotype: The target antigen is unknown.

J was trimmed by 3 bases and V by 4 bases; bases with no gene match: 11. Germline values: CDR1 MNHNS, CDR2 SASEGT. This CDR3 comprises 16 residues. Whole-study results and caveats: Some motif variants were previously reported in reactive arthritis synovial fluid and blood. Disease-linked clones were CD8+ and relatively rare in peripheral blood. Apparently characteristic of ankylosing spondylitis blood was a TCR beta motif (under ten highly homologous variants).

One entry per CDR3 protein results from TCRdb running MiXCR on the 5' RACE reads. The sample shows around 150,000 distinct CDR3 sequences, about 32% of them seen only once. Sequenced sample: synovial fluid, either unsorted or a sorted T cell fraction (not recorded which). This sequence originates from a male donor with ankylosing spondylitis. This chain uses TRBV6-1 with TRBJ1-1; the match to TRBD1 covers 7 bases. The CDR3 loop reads CASSGGGWAGHTEAFF. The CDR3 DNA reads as TGTGCCAGCAGTGGAGGGGGCTGGGCAGGACACACTGAAGCTTTCTTT.